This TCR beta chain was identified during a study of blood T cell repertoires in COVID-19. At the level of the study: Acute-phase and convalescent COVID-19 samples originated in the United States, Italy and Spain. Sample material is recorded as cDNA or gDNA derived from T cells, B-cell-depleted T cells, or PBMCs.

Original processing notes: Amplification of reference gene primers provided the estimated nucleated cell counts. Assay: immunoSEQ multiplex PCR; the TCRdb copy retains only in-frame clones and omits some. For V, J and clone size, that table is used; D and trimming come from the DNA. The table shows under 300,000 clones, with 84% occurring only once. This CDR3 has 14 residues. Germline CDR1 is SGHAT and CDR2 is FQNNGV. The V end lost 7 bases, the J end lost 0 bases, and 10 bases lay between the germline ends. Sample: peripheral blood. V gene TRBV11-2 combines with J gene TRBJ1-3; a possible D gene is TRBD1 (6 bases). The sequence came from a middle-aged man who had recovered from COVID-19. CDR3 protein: CASTADSSGNTIYF. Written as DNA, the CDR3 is TGTGCCAGCACCGCGGACAGCTCTGGAAACACCATATATTTT.